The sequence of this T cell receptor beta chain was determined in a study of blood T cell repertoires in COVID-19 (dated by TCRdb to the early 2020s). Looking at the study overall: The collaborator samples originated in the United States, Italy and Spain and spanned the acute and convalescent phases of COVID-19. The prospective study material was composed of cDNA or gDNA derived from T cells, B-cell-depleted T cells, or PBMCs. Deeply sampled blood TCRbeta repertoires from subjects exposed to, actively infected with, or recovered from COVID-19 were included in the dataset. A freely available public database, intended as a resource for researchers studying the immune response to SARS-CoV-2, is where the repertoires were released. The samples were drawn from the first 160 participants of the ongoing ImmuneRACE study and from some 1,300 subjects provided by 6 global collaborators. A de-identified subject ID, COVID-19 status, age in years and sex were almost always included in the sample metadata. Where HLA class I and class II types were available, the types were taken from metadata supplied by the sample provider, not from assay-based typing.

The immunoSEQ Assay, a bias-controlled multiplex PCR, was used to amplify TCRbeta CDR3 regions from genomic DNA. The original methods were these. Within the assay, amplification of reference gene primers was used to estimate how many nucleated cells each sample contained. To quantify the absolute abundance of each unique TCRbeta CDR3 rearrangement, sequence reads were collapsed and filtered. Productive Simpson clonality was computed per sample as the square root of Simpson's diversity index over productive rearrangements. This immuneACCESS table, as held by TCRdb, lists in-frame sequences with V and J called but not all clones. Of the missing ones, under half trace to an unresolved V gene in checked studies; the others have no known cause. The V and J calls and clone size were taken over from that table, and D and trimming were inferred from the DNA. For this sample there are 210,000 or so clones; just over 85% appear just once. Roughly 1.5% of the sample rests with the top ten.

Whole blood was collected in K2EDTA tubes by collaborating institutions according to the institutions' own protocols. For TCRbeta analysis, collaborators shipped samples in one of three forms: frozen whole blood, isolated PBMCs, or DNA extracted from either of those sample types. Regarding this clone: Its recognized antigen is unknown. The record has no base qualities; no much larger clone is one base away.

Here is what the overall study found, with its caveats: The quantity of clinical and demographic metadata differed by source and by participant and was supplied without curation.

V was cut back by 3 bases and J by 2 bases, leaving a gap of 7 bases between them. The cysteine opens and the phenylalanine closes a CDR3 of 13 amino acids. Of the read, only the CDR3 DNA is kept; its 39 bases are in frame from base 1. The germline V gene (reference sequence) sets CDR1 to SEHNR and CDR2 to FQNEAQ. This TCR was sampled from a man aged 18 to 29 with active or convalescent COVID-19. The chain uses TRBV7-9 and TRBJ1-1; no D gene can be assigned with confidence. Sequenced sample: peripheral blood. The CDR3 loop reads CASSFAGNTEAFF. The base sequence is TGTGCCAGCAGCTTTGCGGGTAACACTGAAGCTTTCTTT.